This record concerns one T cell receptor beta chain sequence. Its antigen is unidentified. This sample was included in a study of STAT5B mutations in CD4+ large granular lymphocyte leukemia. Notes on the study in general: Patient CD4-sorted repertoires stayed more clonal than healthy ones after leukemic-clone removal.

The survey-level immunoSEQ assay was used. Only in-frame clones appear in the TCRdb table, and some are missing; sequencing was by immunoSEQ multiplex PCR. Here the sample spans about 46,000 clones, 65% to 85% being singletons. J gave up 4 bases and V 4 bases, and 6 bases lay outside the gene matches. This CDR3 is built from 15 residues. The V gene's germline CDR1 is SGHRS and CDR2 YFSETQ. The chain couples TRBV5-1 to TRBJ2-7, with 12 bases identical to TRBD1. The receptor was derived from a human donor in good health. Sequencing was done on a sample of CD4+ T cells from blood buffy coats. For the CDR3, the DNA is TGCGCCAGCAGCCCTACGGGACAGGGGGCTTACGAGCAGTACTTC. Protein: CASSPTGQGAYEQYF.